This TCR beta chain was documented in a study of cytomegalovirus exposure and HLA in healthy donors (dated by TCRdb to 2016 to 2017). For the wider study: An earlier analysis of fewer than 750 of the donors reported around 280 Gb of sequence data and 95 million to 140 million unique TCR beta sequences obtained from about 179 million T cells. An early release that covered more than 550 HLA-typed donors contained approximately 320 gigabases of sequencing data and approximately 85 million unique TCR sequences. The genetic ancestry cluster associated with self-reported Caucasian donors included about 84% of the 398 genotyped donors. The study aimed to test whether signatures of past pathogen exposure could be identified by cataloging public T cell receptors. The study profiled the T cell repertoires of more than 500 subjects by immunosequencing and related them to cytomegalovirus serostatus. In addition to the first cohort of approximately 670 subjects, a separate validation cohort of around 110 different subjects was used. To predict cytomegalovirus infection status, the study brought together high-throughput TCR immunosequencing, statistical association of individual TCRs with disease status, and machine learning. To study patterns of TCR occurrence, a later analysis re-analyzed previously published TCR beta repertoires from around 660 donors and added high-resolution HLA genotyping. Rather than drawing on any new phenotypic data, the later analysis identified candidate immune exposures from TCR beta sequences and the way those sequences occurred across donors. In an earlier analysis of 500 to 650 of the donors, high-throughput TCR beta sequencing was used to judge whether each TCR beta V gene segment behaved as functional or pseudogenic. Donor age, sex, ethnicity and CMV serostatus were compiled alongside the repertoire data. A later genetic analysis used genome-wide SNP genotypes for about 65% of the roughly 700 donors, treating that subset as a discovery cohort. Every repertoire in the discovery cohort had been generated on one and the same sequencing platform. HLA typing covered class I and class II loci at four-digit resolution. The number of donors typed differed by locus, with 629-630 for A, B, C, DRB1 and DQB1, roughly 520 for DQA1, over 600 for DPA1, and some 440 for DPB1. Four or five DR-DQ haplotypes were handled as single units for association and clustering because linkage in the cohort was strong. On average, around 200,000 unique TCR beta nucleotide sequences were sequenced per donor among 300 to 500 genotyped donors of the cohort, with roughly 19% of those sequences being non-productive. What the authors observed across the whole study: A group of highly shared sequence variants was considered likely to be a technical artifact of the sequencing pipeline. Only TCR beta chains were sequenced in this cohort, and the absence of alpha or paired-chain data limited detectable features. Because HLA typing was unavailable for some donors at each locus, only the typed subset was used in association tests. About 17 rarely observed V segments, including chromosome 9 orphons, were excluded from the earlier analysis of a few hundred of the donors because counts were too low. Correlated functional status among segregating V segments might reflect linkage disequilibrium, but an unknown experimental factor could not be ruled out. In a later genetic analysis, fewer N-insertions in productive TCRs were reported among donors in an Asian-associated ancestry cluster than the roughly 700-donor mean. At a false discovery rate of 0.05, a later analysis linked 16,000 or so TCR beta sequences to specific HLA alleles. Assigning TCR associations to individual alleles was difficult when HLA alleles, especially DR and DQ, strongly co-occurred. According to a later analysis, most CMV-associated TCR beta chains appeared to be HLA-restricted, and the HLA associations seemed to be driven largely by CMV exposure. Because the 87-base-pair reads could not distinguish some IMGT-functional V segments, including TRBV6-2 and TRBV6-3, those segments were excluded. Presence/absence analyses assumed roughly uniform sequencing depth across donors, an assumption that may not hold. A later analysis found that HLA-associated TCR beta chains were more clonally expanded and had lower generation probabilities than equally common non-associated chains. In a later analysis, several top co-occurrence clusters were reported to appear linked to parvovirus B19, influenza, CMV and Epstein-Barr virus. Most TCR sequences were seen in very few donors, while some public TCRs were found in many individuals. The only immune exposure information available for the cohort was CMV serostatus. A few of the identified cytomegalovirus-associated TCR beta chains were confirmed in vitro to be specific for cytomegalovirus antigens. In a later genetic analysis, a missense DCLRE1C variant was associated with V-gene and J-gene trimming of TCR beta chains, and the association was replicated in an independent cohort. Broadly in line with IMGT annotations, most TCR beta V segments showed up in productive rearrangements about 90% or about 30% of the time in an earlier analysis of under 700 of the donors. It was suggested by the authors that the approach could potentially be generalized to other disease states and immunological phenotypes. In a later analysis, TCR association rates were found to vary across HLA loci, with the most associated TCRs seen for DRB1 alleles and the fewest for HLA-C alleles. The study gave a list of about 150 TCR beta chains associated with cytomegalovirus. In both the original and validation cohorts, the classifier was reported to diagnose cytomegalovirus status with high specificity and sensitivity. A further reported finding was that TCR beta sequences accurately predicted the HLA-A and HLA-B alleles for most subjects in the first cohort.

This clone came up a few times. Its binding antigen is unknown. The input lacks base qualities; no much larger clone sits a single base away. V is shortened by 0 bases, J by 5 bases, and the region joining them spans 11 bases. The germline V gene gives CDR1 as MNHEY and CDR2 as SVGAGI. CDR3 length: 15 amino acids, cysteine to phenylalanine. Solely the CDR3 DNA is kept, with 45 bases framed from the first base. Libraries were constructed by the immunoSEQ multiplex PCR assay. For the multiplex PCR, a mixture combining 60 forward primers for TCR Vbeta segments and 13 reverse primers for TCR Jbeta segments was used. A multiplex PCR assay on genomic DNA amplified the CDR3 region of rearranged TCR beta genes. Amplified TCR beta libraries were sequenced as 87-base-pair reads on the Illumina HiSeq System. Processing in the source paper ran as follows. A later analysis tallied around 82 million unique TCR beta chains across the 700 or so repertoires, and roughly 11 million of those chains were shared by two or more donors. To remove PCR and sequencing errors, raw reads were error-corrected and collapsed into unique sequences using a nearest-neighbor algorithm that merged closely related sequences. CDR3 sequences were aligned to IMGT reference sequences to assign V, D and J gene segments. For a sequence to be retained, a match of at least six nucleotides was required to both a V gene segment and a J gene segment. A rearrangement was called productive if the CDR3 had no stop codons and remained in frame with V and J, and every other rearrangement was called non-productive. CDR3 was defined by IMGT convention, running from the second conserved V-encoded cysteine to the conserved J-encoded phenylalanine. In an earlier analysis of approximately 590 of the donors, sequences lacking an unambiguous match to a single V gene segment were excluded. In an earlier analysis of several hundred of the donors, a V segment was called functional when productive rearrangements were above 56.7%, and segregating when the standard deviation between donors exceeded 5%. A statistical classification framework was built for diagnosing cytomegalovirus status from the catalog of TCR beta chain sequences. In a later analysis, V and J genes were assigned by comparing TCR nucleotide sequences against IMGT/GENE-DB human TR gene sequences. The TCRdist pipeline was used in a later analysis to assign CDR3 sequences and most-parsimonious VDJ recombination scenarios. In a later analysis, every TCR beta chain was defined by the combination of its CDR3 amino acid sequence and its V-gene family, and reads without a unique V-gene family were dropped. In a later analysis, around 650 highly shared, low-generation-probability nucleotide sequences were removed to address suspected cross-contamination and a sequencing artifact. For each public chain, a later analysis derived a clonal expansion index from normalized ranks of inferred template counts within each repertoire. Generation probabilities in a later analysis came from a VDJ recombination model fitted to out-of-frame rearrangements, and those results were checked against IGoR. A later analysis scored TCR-TCR, TCR-HLA and TCR-CMV co-occurrence with hypergeometric tests, applying a repertoire-size bias correction to TCR pairs. A later analysis estimated false discovery rates by permuting HLA or CMV assignments 20 times. In a later analysis, co-occurring TCRs were grouped using DBSCAN, with TCRdist sequence similarity added in when clustering inside HLA-allele-positive subsets. For co-occurrence clustering, repertoires with fewer than 30,000 or more than 120,000 public chains were excluded, along with four to six repertoires with anomalous nucleotide sharing. TCRdb provides this immuneACCESS table in a form limited to in-frame rearrangements. Some clones are lacking; in checked studies, under half of them reflect an unresolved V gene, and why the rest are absent is not known. That table supplies the V and J calls and clone size; D and trimming were determined from the DNA. Here the sample has 100,000 to 150,000 clones; about 10% occur a single time. In total, the top ten clones hold about 4.7% of the sample.

The cohort consisted of 670 or so healthy bone marrow donors. All cohort members were sampled while nominally healthy, although unrecorded immune exposures were likely present. The donor tested CMV seropositive, placing the donor among the 289 seropositive members of the cohort. A peripheral blood sample was collected from each donor, and TCR beta sequencing was performed on peripheral blood mononuclear cells. Genomic DNA extraction from the blood cell samples was performed with the Qiagen DNeasy Blood Extraction Kit. The clonotype was recovered from a woman between 18 and 30 years old in good health and CMV-seropositive. This chain joins TRBV6-5 to TRBJ1-5; the D gene assignment is ambiguous. The sequenced material came from PBMCs. The DNA is as follows: TGTGCCAGCAGTTACTCGAGGCAACCACATCAGCCCCAGCATTTT. Translation gives CASSYSRQPHQPQHF.